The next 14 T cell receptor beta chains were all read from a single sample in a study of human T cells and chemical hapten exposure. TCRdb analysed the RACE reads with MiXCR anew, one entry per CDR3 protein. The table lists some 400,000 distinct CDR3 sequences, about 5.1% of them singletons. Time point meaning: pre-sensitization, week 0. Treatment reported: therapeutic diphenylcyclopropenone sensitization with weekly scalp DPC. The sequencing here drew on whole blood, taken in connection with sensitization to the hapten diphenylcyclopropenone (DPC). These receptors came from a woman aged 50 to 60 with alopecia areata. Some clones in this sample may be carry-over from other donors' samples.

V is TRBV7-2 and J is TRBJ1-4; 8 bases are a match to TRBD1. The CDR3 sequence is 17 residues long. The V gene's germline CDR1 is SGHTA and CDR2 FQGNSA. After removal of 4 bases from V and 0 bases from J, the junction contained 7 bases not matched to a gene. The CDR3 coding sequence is TGTGCCAGCAGCTCAGTACAGGGGGTCACAACTAATGAAAAACTGTTTTTT. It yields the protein CASSSVQGVTTNEKLFF. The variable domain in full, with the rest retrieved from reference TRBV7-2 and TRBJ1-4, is GAGVSQSPSNKVTEKGKDVELRCDPISGHTALYWYRQSLGQGLEFLIYFQGNSAPDKSGLPSDRFSAERTGGSVSTLTIQRTQQEDSAVYLCASSSVQGVTTNEKLFFGSGTQLSVL.

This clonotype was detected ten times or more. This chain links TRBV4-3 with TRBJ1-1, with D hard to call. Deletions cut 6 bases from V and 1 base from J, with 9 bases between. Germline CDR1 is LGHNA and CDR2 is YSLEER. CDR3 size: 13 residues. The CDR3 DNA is TGCGCCAGCAGAGGAACAGCGAACACTGAAGCTTTCTTT. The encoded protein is CASRGTANTEAFF.

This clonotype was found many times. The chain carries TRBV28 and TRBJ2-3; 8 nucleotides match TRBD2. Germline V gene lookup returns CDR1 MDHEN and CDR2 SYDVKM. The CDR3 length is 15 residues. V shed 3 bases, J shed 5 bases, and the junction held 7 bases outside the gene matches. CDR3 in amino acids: CASSFPGLAGDTQYF. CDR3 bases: TGTGCCAGCAGTTTTCCAGGACTAGCAGGAGATACGCAGTATTTT.

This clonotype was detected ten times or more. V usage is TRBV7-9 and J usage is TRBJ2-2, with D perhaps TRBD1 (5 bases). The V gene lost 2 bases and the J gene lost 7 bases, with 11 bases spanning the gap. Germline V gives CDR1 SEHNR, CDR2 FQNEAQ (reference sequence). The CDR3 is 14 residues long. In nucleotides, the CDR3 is TGTGCCAGCAGCTTATCTGGCGACAGCGGGGAGCTGTTTTTT. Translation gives CASSLSGDSGELFF.

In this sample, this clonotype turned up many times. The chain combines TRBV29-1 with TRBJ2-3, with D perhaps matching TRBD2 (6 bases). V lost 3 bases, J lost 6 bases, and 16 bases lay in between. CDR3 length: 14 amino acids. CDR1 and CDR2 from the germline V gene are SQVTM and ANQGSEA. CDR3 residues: CSVDERENGDTQYF. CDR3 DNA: TGCAGCGTTGATGAACGGGAGAATGGGGATACGCAGTATTTT.

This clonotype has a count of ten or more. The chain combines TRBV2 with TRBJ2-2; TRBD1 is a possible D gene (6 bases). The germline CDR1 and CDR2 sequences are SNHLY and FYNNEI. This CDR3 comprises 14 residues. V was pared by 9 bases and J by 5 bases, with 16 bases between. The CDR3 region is CASTGFEGTGELFF. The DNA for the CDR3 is TGTGCCAGTACAGGGTTTGAAGGGACCGGGGAGCTGTTTTTT. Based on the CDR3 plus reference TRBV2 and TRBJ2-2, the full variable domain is EPEVTQTPSHQVTQMGQEVILRCVPISNHLYFYWYRQILGQKVEFLVSFYNNEISEKSEIFDDQFSVERPDGSNFTLKIRSTKLEDSAMYFCASTGFEGTGELFFGEGSRLTVL.

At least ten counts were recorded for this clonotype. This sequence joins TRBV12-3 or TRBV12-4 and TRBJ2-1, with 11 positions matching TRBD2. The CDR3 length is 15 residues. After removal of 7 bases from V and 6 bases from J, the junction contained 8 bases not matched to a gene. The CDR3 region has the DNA TGTGCCAGCACGTTAGCGGGAGGGCCCATCAATGAGCAGTTCTTC. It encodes CASTLAGGPINEQFF.

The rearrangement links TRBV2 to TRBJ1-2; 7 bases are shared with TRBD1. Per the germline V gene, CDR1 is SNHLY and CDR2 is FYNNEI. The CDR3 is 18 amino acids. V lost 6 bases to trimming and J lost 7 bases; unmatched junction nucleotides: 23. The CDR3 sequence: CASRGRQGAMYEEGGYTF. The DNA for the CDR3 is TGTGCCAGCAGGGGAAGACAGGGAGCAATGTATGAAGAGGGTGGCTACACCTTC.

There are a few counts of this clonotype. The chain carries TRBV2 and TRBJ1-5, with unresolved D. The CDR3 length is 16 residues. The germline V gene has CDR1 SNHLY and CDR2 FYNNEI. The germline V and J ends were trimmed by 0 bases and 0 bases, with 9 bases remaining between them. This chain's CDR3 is CASSEAWENSNQPQHF. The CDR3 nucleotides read TGTGCCAGCAGTGAAGCGTGGGAAAATAGCAATCAGCCCCAGCATTTT.

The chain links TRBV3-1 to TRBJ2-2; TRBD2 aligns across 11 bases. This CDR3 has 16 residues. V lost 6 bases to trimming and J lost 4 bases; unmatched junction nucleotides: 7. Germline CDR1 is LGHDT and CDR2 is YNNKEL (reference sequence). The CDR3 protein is CASRHTSGSRTGELFF. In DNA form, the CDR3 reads TGTGCCAGCAGGCATACTAGCGGGAGTCGCACCGGGGAGCTGTTTTTT.

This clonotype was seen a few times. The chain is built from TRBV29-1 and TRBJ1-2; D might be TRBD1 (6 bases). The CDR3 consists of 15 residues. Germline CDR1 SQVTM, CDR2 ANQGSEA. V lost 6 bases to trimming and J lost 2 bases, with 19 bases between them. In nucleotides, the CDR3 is TGCAGCGTCAAAAGGACAGATCCCGCGAACTATGGCTACACCTTC. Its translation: CSVKRTDPANYGYTF.

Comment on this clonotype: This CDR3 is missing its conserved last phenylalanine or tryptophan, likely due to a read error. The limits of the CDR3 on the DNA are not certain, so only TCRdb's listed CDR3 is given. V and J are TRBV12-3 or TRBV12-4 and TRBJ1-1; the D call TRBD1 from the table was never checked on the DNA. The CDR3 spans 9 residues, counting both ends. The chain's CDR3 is CASRLGQVE.

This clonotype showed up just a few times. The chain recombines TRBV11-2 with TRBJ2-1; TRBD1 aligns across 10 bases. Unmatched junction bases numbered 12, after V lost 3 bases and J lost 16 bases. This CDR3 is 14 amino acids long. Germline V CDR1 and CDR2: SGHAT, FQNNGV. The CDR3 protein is CASSFLLTRDRGFF. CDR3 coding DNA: TGTGCCAGCAGCTTCCTCCTAACCCGGGACAGGGGTTTCTTC.

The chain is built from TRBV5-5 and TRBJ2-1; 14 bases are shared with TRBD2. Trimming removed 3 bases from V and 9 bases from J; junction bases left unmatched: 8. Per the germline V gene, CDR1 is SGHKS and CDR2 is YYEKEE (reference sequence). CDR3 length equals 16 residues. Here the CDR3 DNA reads TGTGCCAGCAGCTCAACGACTAGCGGGGGGGCGGCTGAGCAGTTCTTC. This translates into CASSSTTSGGAAEQFF. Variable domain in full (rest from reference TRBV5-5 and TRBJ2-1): DAGVTQSPTHLIKTRGQQVTLRCSPISGHKSVSWYQQVLGQGPQFIFQYYEKEERGRGNFPDRFSARQFPNYSSELNVNALLLGDSALYLCASSSTTSGGAAEQFFGPGTRLTVL.